Listed here are 19 T cell receptor beta chains from one sample, sequenced in a study of shared clonotypes between healthy human individuals. This table comes from immunoSEQ multiplex PCR, and its TCRdb copy is limited to in-frame clones, with some not included. The sample gives fewer than 3 million clones, roughly 90% of which show up once; around 0.4% is in the top ten. Sequencing used naive CD4+ T cells from PBMCs. The subset: CD45RA+ positively selected. These receptor sequences come from a young man in good health. Some clones in this sample may be carry-over from other donors' samples.

To note about this clone: The same CDR3 also results from other DNA sequences found in this sample. The chain couples TRBV18 to TRBJ2-7, with D uncertain. Trimming took off 6 bases at V and 6 bases at J, with 9 bases between the two ends. Germline V gives CDR1 KGHSH, CDR2 LQKENI. The CDR3 runs 11 residues. CDR3 protein: CASSLPGEQYF. The DNA for the CDR3 is TGTGCCAGCTCCCTTCCCGGCGAGCAGTACTTC. The full variable domain, in which reference TRBV18 and TRBJ2-7 provide the parts outside the CDR3, is NAGVMQNPRHLVRRRGQEARLRCSPMKGHSHVYWYRQLPEEGLKFMVYLQKENIIDESGMPKERFSAEFPKEGPSILRIQQVVRGDSAAYFCASSLPGEQYFGPGTRLTVT.

The genes are TRBV28 and TRBJ2-3, with D unresolved. The CDR3 has 11 amino acids. V lost 7 bases to trimming and J lost 4 bases, with 6 bases between them. Germline loops: CDR1 MDHEN, CDR2 SYDVKM. CDR3 protein: CASKTPDTQYF. In nucleotides, the CDR3 is TGTGCCAGCAAAACCCCAGATACGCAGTATTTT.

The chain joins TRBV5-1 to TRBJ2-5; 11 bases match TRBD2. CDR3 size: 16 residues. The V segment lost 1 base and the J segment 5 bases; nucleotides outside the gene matches: 7. Germline CDR1 and CDR2: SGHRS and YFSETQ. The CDR3 region has the DNA TGCGCCAGCAGCTTGTTTAGCGGGAGGGCCCAGGAGACCCAGTACTTC. It yields the protein CASSLFSGRAQETQYF.

The chain couples TRBV11-1 to TRBJ2-7; D might be TRBD1 (6 bases). The CDR3 totals 13 residues. V was shortened by 0 bases and J by 6 bases, with 9 bases between the two germline ends. Germline V gives CDR1 SGHAT, CDR2 FQDESV (reference sequence). The CDR3 loop is CASSLASGAEQYF. The CDR3 DNA sequence: TGTGCCAGCAGCTTAGCGTCAGGGGCCGAGCAGTACTTC.

Notes on this clone: Other DNA sequences within the sample encode an identical CDR3. The V call is TRBV7-8, the J call TRBJ1-3; 8 nucleotides align to TRBD1. This CDR3 is built from 15 residues. In germline, CDR1 is SGHVS, CDR2 FQNEAQ. Unmatched junction bases numbered 3, after V lost 5 bases and J lost 0 bases. The CDR3 region has the DNA TGTGCCAGCAGCCTGGACAGGGTCTCTGGAAACACCATATATTTT. Translating it yields CASSLDRVSGNTIYF.

The chain is built from TRBV10-3 and TRBJ2-7; TRBD2 is a possible D gene (5 bases). CDR1 is ENHRY and CDR2 is SYGVKD in the germline V gene. V was shortened by 6 bases and J by 2 bases, with 14 bases between the two germline ends. There are 14 residues in the CDR3. In DNA form, the CDR3 reads TGTGCCATCAGCGACCCTCTCGGGACCTACGAGCAGTACTTC. As protein: CAISDPLGTYEQYF.

This rearrangement joins TRBV5-1 to TRBJ1-2, with D possibly TRBD1 on 5 matching bases. Per germline, CDR1 SGHRS and CDR2 YFSETQ. The V and J ends lost 5 bases and 4 bases respectively, with 15 bases between them. The CDR3 has 14 amino acids. The CDR3 region has the DNA TGCGCCAGCAGGGCACCCAGGGAGAGCTATGGCTACACCTTC. Translating it yields CASRAPRESYGYTF.

The CDR3 spells CASIGRDLSEAFF. The CDR3 bases are TGTGCCAGCATTGGCAGGGACCTCTCTGAAGCTTTCTTT. The V call is TRBV2, the J call TRBJ1-1; D might be TRBD1 (5 bases). V was pared by 7 bases and J by 6 bases, with 15 bases between. The CDR3 contains 13 residues. In germline, CDR1 is SNHLY, CDR2 FYNNEI.

The table lists this clone with a count of one. V gene TRBV9 combines with J gene TRBJ2-7, with 7 bases lining up with TRBD1. Germline CDR1 is SGDLS and CDR2 is YYNGEE. The CDR3 consists of 16 residues. Trimming at V came to 4 bases and at J to 2 bases, leaving 12 bases not matched to a gene. CDR3 loop: CASSPLVTGWAYEQYF. CDR3 bases: TGTGCCAGCAGCCCCCTCGTGACAGGGTGGGCCTACGAGCAGTACTTC. The full variable domain, its missing parts supplied by reference TRBV9 and TRBJ2-7, is DSGVTQTPKHLITATGQRVTLRCSPRSGDLSVYWYQQSLDQGLQFLIQYYNGEERAKGNILERFSAQQFPDLHSELNLSSLELGDSALYFCASSPLVTGWAYEQYFGPGTRLTVT.

V gene TRBV19 combines with J gene TRBJ1-2, with 7 bases fitting TRBD1. J lost 4 bases, V lost 5 bases, and 4 bases had no gene match. Germline V gene lookup returns CDR1 LNHDA and CDR2 SQIVND (reference sequence). This CDR3 comprises 13 residues. This chain's CDR3 is CASSEGATYGYTF. In DNA, the CDR3 is TGTGCCAGTAGTGAGGGGGCAACCTATGGCTACACCTTC.

The gene calls are TRBV29-1 and TRBJ2-1; D tentatively fits TRBD1 or TRBD2 (5 bases each). The CDR3 totals 14 residues. Trimming took 7 bases from V and 0 from J, leaving 13 bases between them. The germline CDR1 and CDR2 sequences are SQVTM and ANQGSEA. The CDR3 DNA is TGCAGCGGGACCGGGACGGCCTCCTACAATGAGCAGTTCTTC. Translating gives CSGTGTASYNEQFF.

In its sample, this clone was seen a few times. This rearrangement joins TRBV28 to TRBJ1-2, with 8 bases that match TRBD1. Germline V lookup: CDR1 MDHEN, CDR2 SYDVKM. Unmatched junction bases numbered 10, after V lost 11 bases and J lost 2 bases. The CDR3 runs 14 residues. In DNA form, the CDR3 reads TGTGCCGCTCTGGGCAGGGGGCGGAACTATGGCTACACCTTC. Translating gives CAALGRGRNYGYTF.

In the case of this clone: Other DNA sequences within the sample encode an identical CDR3. The CDR3 region is CASSQGLAVQETQYF. Here the CDR3 DNA reads TGCGCCAGCAGCCAAGGACTAGCGGTCCAAGAGACCCAGTACTTC. The chain joins TRBV4-3 to TRBJ2-5, with 9 bases fitting TRBD2. With 1 base clipped from V and 1 base from J, the junction kept 1 base outside the gene matches. Germline CDR1 LGHNA, CDR2 YSLEER. The length of the CDR3 is 15 residues.

As concerns this clone: Distinct nucleotide sequences in the sample also encode this CDR3. The chain has TRBV7-7 and TRBJ2-3; D gene ambiguous. In germline, CDR1 is SSHAT, CDR2 FNYEAQ (reference sequence). The CDR3 is 13 residues long. The V end lost 0 bases, the J end lost 5 bases, and 6 bases lay between the germline ends. The CDR3 loop is CASSLARVDTQYF. The CDR3 DNA is TGTGCCAGCAGCTTAGCTCGGGTAGATACGCAGTATTTT.

The chain has TRBV19 and TRBJ2-1, with 8 positions matching TRBD1. The V gene's germline CDR1 is LNHDA and CDR2 SQIVND (reference sequence). This CDR3 is 14 amino acids long. J gave up 4 bases and V 5 bases, and 4 bases lay outside the gene matches. CDR3 coding DNA: TGTGCCAGTAGTTACGGGACAGGTTACAATGAGCAGTTCTTC. It specifies CASSYGTGYNEQFF.

The chain is built from TRBV11-2 and TRBJ1-3; unclear D gene. The germline V and J ends were trimmed by 3 bases and 0 bases, with 9 bases remaining between them. The CDR3 consists of 15 residues. Per germline, CDR1 SGHAT and CDR2 FQNNGV. The CDR3, as DNA: TGTGCCAGCAGCTTCATGGGGTACTCTGGAAACACCATATATTTT. This sequence encodes CASSFMGYSGNTIYF.

The V gene is TRBV6-5, the J gene TRBJ1-2; D may be TRBD1 (6 bases). There are 15 residues in the CDR3. Germline values: CDR1 MNHEY, CDR2 SVGAGI. The V gene lost 4 bases and the J gene lost 2 bases, with 14 bases spanning the gap. As DNA, the CDR3 is TGTGCCAGCAGTTCCGGACTAACAGGGAACTATGGCTACACCTTC. Amino acids: CASSSGLTGNYGYTF.

V and J are TRBV6-1 and TRBJ1-3; D is uncertain. Germline lookup yields CDR1 MNHNS and CDR2 SASEGT. The length of the CDR3 is 15 residues. Trimming pared 1 base from V and 0 bases from J, leaving 7 bases between. CDR3 loop: CASSEGQYSGNTIYF. CDR3 in DNA: TGTGCCAGCAGTGAAGGGCAGTACTCTGGAAACACCATATATTTT.

V and J are TRBV15 and TRBJ1-2; the D gene is possibly TRBD1 (6 bases). Germline CDR1 is LNHNV and CDR2 is YYDKDF (reference sequence). With 0 bases removed from V and 4 bases from J, the gap between germline ends came to 15 bases. The CDR3 is 16 amino acids. The CDR3, as DNA: TGTGCCACCAGCAGAGAAACTCCAGGGGTAGCCTATGGCTACACCTTC. Protein: CATSRETPGVAYGYTF.